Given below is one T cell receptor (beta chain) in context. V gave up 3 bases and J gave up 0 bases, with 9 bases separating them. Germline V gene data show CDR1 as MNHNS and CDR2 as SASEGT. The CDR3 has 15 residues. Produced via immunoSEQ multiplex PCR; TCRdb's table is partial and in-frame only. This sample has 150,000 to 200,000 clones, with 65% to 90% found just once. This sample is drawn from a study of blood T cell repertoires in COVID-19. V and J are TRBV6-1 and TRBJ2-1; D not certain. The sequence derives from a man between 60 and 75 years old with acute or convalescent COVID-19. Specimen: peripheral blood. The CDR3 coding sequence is TGTGCCAGCAGTGAGTGGCAGGTCTCCTACAATGAGCAGTTCTTC. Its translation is CASSEWQVSYNEQFF.